Listed below are T cell receptor beta chains from one sample, sequenced in a study of T cells in Graves' hyperthyroidism and ophthalmopathy. TCRdb re-derived calls from the multiplex PCR reads in MiXCR, one entry per CDR3 protein. The table lists about 640,000 distinct CDR3 sequences, about 20% of them singletons, with roughly a third in the top ten. Sequenced sample: blood. These receptors all come from a man aged 25 to 40 with Graves' ophthalmopathy. The CDR3 runs from the conserved cysteine through the conserved F or W. The D gene is left open where the match is weak. Not every row has a clone size; where given, it reads once, few, many or a size class.

d_call	clone_size	cdr3_length	v_call	j_call	cdr3_aa	cdr3_nt
.	.	15	TRBV19	TRBJ1-3	CASSKRRSSGNTIYF	TGTGCCAGTAGTAAGAGGAGGAGCTCTGGAAACACCATATATTTT
.	many	13	TRBV11-3	TRBJ2-5	CASSLGVQETQYF	TGTGCCAGCAGCTTAGGGGTCCAAGAGACCCAGTACTTC
TRBD1	few	15	TRBV6-1	TRBJ1-6	CASGPSSTGASPLHF	TGTGCCAGCGGGCCATCATCGACAGGGGCCTCACCCCTCCACTTT
TRBD1	many	16	TRBV28	TRBJ2-3	CASSFQTGSSTDTQYF	TGTGCCAGCAGTTTCCAGACAGGGTCTAGCACAGATACGCAGTATTTT
.	few	16	TRBV28	TRBJ2-1	CASTPAGTTSYNEQFF	TGTGCCAGCACCCCTGCCGGGACCACCTCCTACAATGAGCAGTTCTTC
.	.	15	TRBV27	TRBJ2-7	CASSLYRDKSYEQYF	TGTGCCAGCAGTTTGTACCGGGACAAGTCCTACGAGCAGTACTTC
.	few	18	TRBV6-1	TRBJ2-7	CASSEEGRVVLGYYEQYF	TGTGCCAGCAGTGAAGAGGGCAGGGTAGTTCTCGGGTACTACGAGCAGTACTTC
TRBD2	many	15	TRBV28	TRBJ2-3	CASRGLAGSTDTQYF	TGTGCCAGCAGAGGACTAGCGGGTTCCACAGATACGCAGTATTTT
.	.	17	TRBV6-2/TRBV6-3	TRBJ2-3	CASSPLFRATTTDTQYF	TGTGCCAGCAGTCCGCTATTCAGGGCCACGACCACAGATACGCAGTATTTT
.	many	13	TRBV12-3/TRBV12-4	TRBJ2-1	CASSLREGNEQFF	TGTGCCAGCAGTTTACGGGAAGGGAATGAGCAGTTCTTC
TRBD2	.	16	TRBV2	TRBJ2-5	CASSEDLGLAGETQYF	TGTGCCAGCAGTGAAGATTTGGGACTAGCGGGCGAGACCCAGTACTTC
.	many	15	TRBV5-1	TRBJ1-6	CASSLDGQYNSPLHF	TGCGCCAGCAGCTTGGATGGACAGTATAATTCACCCCTCCACTTT
TRBD1	.	15	TRBV9	TRBJ1-6	CASSAPGQVPSPLHF	TGTGCCAGCAGCGCCCCCGGACAGGTTCCTTCACCCCTCCACTTT
TRBD2	few	13	TRBV9	TRBJ2-5	CASSGRELDAQYF	TGTGCCAGCAGCGGGCGGGAGTTGGACGCCCAGTACTTC
.	.	15	TRBV28	TRBJ1-1	CASTPPAGVDTEAFF	TGTGCCAGCACCCCCCCGGCGGGTGTGGACACTGAAGCTTTCTTT
.	.	13	TRBV20-1	TRBJ2-1	CSARGTSPNEQFF	TGCAGTGCTAGAGGCACTAGCCCAAATGAGCAGTTCTTC
TRBD2	many	15	TRBV13	TRBJ2-1	CASSLGGRALYEQFF	TGTGCCAGCAGCTTAGGCGGGAGGGCCTTATATGAGCAGTTCTTC
.	many	15	TRBV28	TRBJ1-5	CASTRVDLSNQPQHF	TGTGCCAGCACCCGGGTCGATCTTAGCAATCAGCCCCAGCATTTT
.	.	17	TRBV27	TRBJ2-1	CASSRLGSVSRYNEQFF	TGTGCCAGCAGCCGCCTAGGGAGCGTCTCTAGGTACAATGAGCAGTTCTTC
.	few	16	TRBV18	TRBJ1-1	CASSLIFGGENTEAFF	TGTGCCAGCTCACTTATCTTTGGAGGAGAGAACACTGAAGCTTTCTTT
.	many	12	TRBV6-5	TRBJ1-1	CASSYSGLEAFF	TGTGCCAGCAGTTACTCAGGTCTTGAAGCTTTCTTT
TRBD2	few	20	TRBV12-3/TRBV12-4	TRBJ2-4	CASSFPSGRDYGGAKNIQYF	TGTGCCAGCAGTTTTCCTAGCGGGAGGGATTATGGGGGAGCCAAAAACATTCAGTACTTC
TRBD2	few	17	TRBV28	TRBJ2-3	CASSSRLAGGSTDTQYF	TGTGCCAGCAGTTCCCGACTAGCGGGAGGTAGCACAGATACGCAGTATTTT
.	many	14	TRBV6-1	TRBJ1-5	CASSLQGPNQPQHF	TGTGCCAGCAGTTTACAGGGTCCGAATCAGCCCCAGCATTTT
TRBD1	.	13	TRBV6-2/TRBV6-3	TRBJ2-7	CASRDRGPDEQYF	TGTGCCAGCCGGGACAGGGGGCCCGACGAGCAGTACTTC
TRBD1	few	16	TRBV7-2	TRBJ2-5	CASSLVRGTGRETQYF	TGTGCCAGCAGCTTAGTGAGGGGGACAGGGCGAGAGACCCAGTACTTC
.	few	13	TRBV28	TRBJ2-2	CASRDLSTGELFF	TGTGCCAGCAGGGACCTAAGCACCGGGGAGCTGTTTTTT
.	many	15	TRBV11-2	TRBJ1-5	CASSFSQTSNQPQHF	TGTGCCAGCAGCTTCTCACAGACAAGCAATCAGCCCCAGCATTTT
.	.	14	TRBV7-9	TRBJ1-1	CASRAPDKNTEVFF	TGTGCCAGCAGAGCCCCGGACAAGAACACTGAAGTTTTCTTT
.	.	14	TRBV6-9	TRBJ1-5	CASSHGVPGQPQHF	TGTGCCAGCAGTCATGGGGTTCCGGGTCAGCCCCAGCATTTT
.	few	14	TRBV10-3	TRBJ2-5	CAITGGGAGETQYF	TGTGCCATCACCGGAGGGGGGGCAGGGGAGACCCAGTACTTC
.	few	15	TRBV9	TRBJ2-3	CASSVVAVGPDTQYF	TGTGCCAGCAGCGTAGTTGCAGTCGGCCCAGATACGCAGTATTTT
TRBD1	few	15	TRBV29-1	TRBJ2-7	CSVVIYRGNSYEQYF	TGCAGCGTTGTGATTTACAGGGGTAACTCCTACGAGCAGTACTTC
.	few	15	TRBV19	TRBJ1-2	CASSIWGRLLDGYTF	TGTGCCAGTAGTATTTGGGGCAGGCTGTTGGATGGCTACACCTTC
TRBD1	.	13	TRBV20-1	TRBJ1-5	CSAYGTGGQPQHF	TGCAGTGCTTATGGGACAGGGGGCCAGCCCCAGCATTTT
TRBD1	.	18	TRBV6-2/TRBV6-3	TRBJ2-3	CASSYSIGTGGRADTQYF	TGTGCCAGCAGTTACTCGATCGGGACAGGGGGAAGGGCAGATACGCAGTATTTT
.	many	13	TRBV18	TRBJ2-7	CASSPRETYEQYF	TGTGCCAGCTCACCTAGGGAGACCTACGAGCAGTACTTC
.	.	17	TRBV7-9	TRBJ2-3	CASSLAKTRPQADTQYF	TGTGCCAGCAGCTTAGCTAAGACTAGGCCTCAGGCGGATACGCAGTATTTT
TRBD1	many	18	TRBV6-1	TRBJ1-1	CASSERATGGYSNTEAFF	TGTGCCAGCAGTGAACGAGCCACAGGGGGCTACTCGAACACTGAAGCTTTCTTT
TRBD2	.	16	TRBV7-2	TRBJ2-3	CASSFALAGGTDTQYF	TGTGCCAGCAGCTTTGCCCTAGCGGGGGGCACAGATACGCAGTATTTT